Listed below are T cell receptor beta chains from one sample, sequenced in a study of blood T cell repertoires in COVID-19. The assay was immunoSEQ multiplex PCR, and TCRdb's table has in-frame clones only and misses some. The sample shows hundreds of thousands of clones, approximately 91% of them seen only once. The sequenced material came from PBMCs or T cells enriched from blood (not recorded which). These TCRs come from a woman aged 60 to 75 who had recovered from COVID-19. CDR3s include the opening cysteine and the closing phenylalanine or tryptophan. D genes are given only for firm matches. The size entry is marked missing in some rows and otherwise reads once, few, many or a size class.

cdr3_nt: TGTGCCAGCAGGGGGGGGGATTCACCCCTCCACTTT
cdr3_aa: CASRGGDSPLHF
v_call: TRBV6-5
d_call: .
clone_size: .
j_call: TRBJ1-6

cdr3_nt: TGTGCCAGCCGACTCGACAGGGAGCGAGGGAGCAATCAGCCCCAGCATTTT
cdr3_aa: CASRLDRERGSNQPQHF
v_call: TRBV21-1
d_call: .
clone_size: .
j_call: TRBJ1-5

cdr3_nt: TGTGCCATCAGTAACAGGGACACCGGGGAGCTGTTTTTT
cdr3_aa: CAISNRDTGELFF
v_call: TRBV10-3
d_call: .
clone_size: .
j_call: TRBJ2-2

cdr3_nt: TGTGCCAGCAGAGGGGCGGGACGGATTAATTCACCCCTCCACTTT
cdr3_aa: CASRGAGRINSPLHF
v_call: TRBV2
d_call: .
clone_size: .
j_call: TRBJ1-6

cdr3_nt: TGTGCCAGCACCTCAGCGGGGGGAACCTACAATGAGCAGTTCTTC
cdr3_aa: CASTSAGGTYNEQFF
v_call: TRBV25-1
d_call: TRBD2
clone_size: .
j_call: TRBJ2-1

cdr3_nt: TGCAGCGTTGTCGCCGGGGTCGGAGATACGCAGTATTTT
cdr3_aa: CSVVAGVGDTQYF
v_call: TRBV29-1
d_call: .
clone_size: .
j_call: TRBJ2-3

cdr3_nt: TGTGCCAGCAGTGGGGGGGGAAGGAGACAAGAGACCCAGTACTTC
cdr3_aa: CASSGGGRRQETQYF
v_call: TRBV2
d_call: TRBD2
clone_size: .
j_call: TRBJ2-5

cdr3_nt: TGCGCCAGCAGCTCACAGGGGGCGTATGACGGGGAGCTGTTTTTT
cdr3_aa: CASSSQGAYDGELFF
v_call: TRBV5-1
d_call: TRBD1
clone_size: .
j_call: TRBJ2-2

cdr3_nt: TGCGCCAGCAGCCAATGGGGGGGGGATCAGCCCCAGCATTTT
cdr3_aa: CASSQWGGDQPQHF
v_call: TRBV4-1
d_call: .
clone_size: .
j_call: TRBJ1-5

cdr3_nt: TGTGCCAGTAGTATGCAAGCAGGTGAGCAGTTCTTC
cdr3_aa: CASSMQAGEQFF
v_call: TRBV19
d_call: .
clone_size: .
j_call: TRBJ2-1

cdr3_nt: TGTGCCAGTTCAGGGGTATTGGACAATCAGCCCCAGCATTTT
cdr3_aa: CASSGVLDNQPQHF
v_call: TRBV6-6
d_call: .
clone_size: once
j_call: TRBJ1-5

cdr3_nt: TGTGCCAGCAGTTTTGGCAGAAACACCGGGGAGCTGTTTTTT
cdr3_aa: CASSFGRNTGELFF
v_call: TRBV27
d_call: .
clone_size: .
j_call: TRBJ2-2

cdr3_nt: TGTGCCAGCGGAGGGGTAATTATGGGCTACACCTTC
cdr3_aa: CASGGVIMGYTF
v_call: TRBV28
d_call: .
clone_size: .
j_call: TRBJ1-2

cdr3_nt: TGCGCCAGCAGTCGGGACAGGGTCAAAAACATTCAGTACTTC
cdr3_aa: CASSRDRVKNIQYF
v_call: TRBV10-1
d_call: TRBD1
clone_size: .
j_call: TRBJ2-4

cdr3_nt: TGTGCCAGCAGTGTCGGGACAGTTCCTAGCACAGATACGCAGTATTTT
cdr3_aa: CASSVGTVPSTDTQYF
v_call: TRBV6-1
d_call: TRBD1
clone_size: .
j_call: TRBJ2-3

cdr3_nt: TGCGCCAGCCGGGACAGGGGAAATTCACCCCTCCACTTT
cdr3_aa: CASRDRGNSPLHF
v_call: TRBV10-1
d_call: TRBD1
clone_size: .
j_call: TRBJ1-6

cdr3_nt: TGTGCCAGCAGCCAAGTTCCGGGGAACACTGAAGCTTTCTTT
cdr3_aa: CASSQVPGNTEAFF
v_call: TRBV14
d_call: .
clone_size: .
j_call: TRBJ1-1

cdr3_nt: TGCGCCAGCAGCTTGGGGTCAGGGGGCAACACTGAAGCTTTCTTT
cdr3_aa: CASSLGSGGNTEAFF
v_call: TRBV5-1
d_call: TRBD1
clone_size: once
j_call: TRBJ1-1

cdr3_nt: TGTGCCATCAGCGCGACAGGGGAGGGAAAACTGTTTTTT
cdr3_aa: CAISATGEGKLFF
v_call: TRBV10-3
d_call: TRBD1
clone_size: .
j_call: TRBJ1-4

cdr3_nt: TGTGCCAGCAGTGCGACAGGGGGCCTCCAGCCCCAGCATTTT
cdr3_aa: CASSATGGLQPQHF
v_call: TRBV2
d_call: TRBD1
clone_size: .
j_call: TRBJ1-5

cdr3_nt: TGTGCCAGCAGCTTAAATCAGGGATTCTCTGGAAACACCATATATTTT
cdr3_aa: CASSLNQGFSGNTIYF
v_call: TRBV7-2
d_call: .
clone_size: .
j_call: TRBJ1-3

cdr3_nt: TGCAGCGTTGAAGATACGGGACAGGGGGCGGGAAAACTGTTTTTT
cdr3_aa: CSVEDTGQGAGKLFF
v_call: TRBV29-1
d_call: TRBD1
clone_size: .
j_call: TRBJ1-4

cdr3_nt: TGTGCCAGTAGTCCCCTAACCGGGTGGTGGGATACGCAGTATTTT
cdr3_aa: CASSPLTGWWDTQYF
v_call: TRBV19
d_call: .
clone_size: .
j_call: TRBJ2-3

cdr3_nt: TGTGCCAGCAGTTTACAGGGGGCCGTGAATCAGCCCCAGCATTTT
cdr3_aa: CASSLQGAVNQPQHF
v_call: TRBV6-5
d_call: TRBD1
clone_size: .
j_call: TRBJ1-5

cdr3_nt: TGCGCCAGCAGCCAAGATCTAGTTACCTCAGATACGCAGTATTTT
cdr3_aa: CASSQDLVTSDTQYF
v_call: TRBV4-1
d_call: .
clone_size: .
j_call: TRBJ2-3

cdr3_nt: TGTGCCAGCAGTTCGACAACCCAAGGATACTATGGCTACACCTTC
cdr3_aa: CASSSTTQGYYGYTF
v_call: TRBV27
d_call: .
clone_size: .
j_call: TRBJ1-2

cdr3_nt: TGTGCCAGTAGGACCAGAGCCCGGGAGGAAAAACTGTTTTTT
cdr3_aa: CASRTRAREEKLFF
v_call: TRBV19
d_call: .
clone_size: once
j_call: TRBJ1-4

cdr3_nt: TGCGCCAGCAGCTCCTCTTTGGATACGCAGTATTTT
cdr3_aa: CASSSSLDTQYF
v_call: TRBV5-1
d_call: .
clone_size: .
j_call: TRBJ2-3

cdr3_nt: TGTGCCAGCAGCTTGGGACAGGACCGGCCCCAGCATTTT
cdr3_aa: CASSLGQDRPQHF
v_call: TRBV5-5
d_call: .
clone_size: .
j_call: TRBJ1-5

cdr3_nt: TGTGCCAGTAGTACAGACAGCAATGAGCAGTTCTTC
cdr3_aa: CASSTDSNEQFF
v_call: TRBV19
d_call: .
clone_size: .
j_call: TRBJ2-1

cdr3_nt: TGCGCCAGCAGTCAGGGTGGGAGCAATCAGCCCCAGCATTTT
cdr3_aa: CASSQGGSNQPQHF
v_call: TRBV5-1
d_call: .
clone_size: .
j_call: TRBJ1-5

cdr3_nt: TGTGCCAGCAGCTTTACTCTCTTAGCCAAAAACATTCAGTACTTC
cdr3_aa: CASSFTLLAKNIQYF
v_call: TRBV7-2
d_call: .
clone_size: .
j_call: TRBJ2-4

cdr3_nt: TGTGCCAGCAGCCAAGAGTATAGCAATCAGCCCCAGCATTTT
cdr3_aa: CASSQEYSNQPQHF
v_call: TRBV4-2
d_call: .
clone_size: .
j_call: TRBJ1-5

cdr3_nt: TGTGCCAGCAGCCTCTCCTACAATGAGCAGTTCTTC
cdr3_aa: CASSLSYNEQFF
v_call: TRBV28
d_call: .
clone_size: .
j_call: TRBJ2-1

cdr3_nt: TGTGCCAGCAGCCCGCTTGACAAAGGTGAAAAACTGTTTTTT
cdr3_aa: CASSPLDKGEKLFF
v_call: TRBV27
d_call: .
clone_size: .
j_call: TRBJ1-4

cdr3_nt: TGTGCCAGCAGGATTAGACAGTGGGGTAATTCACCCCTCCACTTT
cdr3_aa: CASRIRQWGNSPLHF
v_call: TRBV2
d_call: .
clone_size: .
j_call: TRBJ1-6

cdr3_nt: TGTGCCAGCAGTGACGCGGATTTACAGGGGAGCGAGCAGTACTTC
cdr3_aa: CASSDADLQGSEQYF
v_call: TRBV6-4
d_call: TRBD1
clone_size: .
j_call: TRBJ2-7

cdr3_nt: TGCGCCAGCAGCCGTGGGACAGGGGTGGAGACCCAGTACTTC
cdr3_aa: CASSRGTGVETQYF
v_call: TRBV5-1
d_call: TRBD1
clone_size: .
j_call: TRBJ2-5

cdr3_nt: TGTGCCAGCAGCCAAAGAGAGTTGTATGGAAACACCATATATTTT
cdr3_aa: CASSQRELYGNTIYF
v_call: TRBV4-2
d_call: .
clone_size: .
j_call: TRBJ1-3

cdr3_nt: TGCGCCAGCAGCCAGTTTGAGCGGGGTGAGCAGTTCTTC
cdr3_aa: CASSQFERGEQFF
v_call: TRBV4-1
d_call: TRBD2
clone_size: .
j_call: TRBJ2-1

cdr3_nt: TGTGCCAGCAGCTTAGCTGCCGGACCCTCAGGGGCGGGTGGCTACACCTTC
cdr3_aa: CASSLAAGPSGAGGYTF
v_call: TRBV7-6
d_call: .
clone_size: few
j_call: TRBJ1-2

cdr3_nt: TGTGCCAGCAGTTTCGGACAGGGGCACGGTTCACCCCTCCACTTT
cdr3_aa: CASSFGQGHGSPLHF
v_call: TRBV3-1/TRBV3-2
d_call: TRBD1
clone_size: .
j_call: TRBJ1-6

cdr3_nt: TGTGCCAGCAGTCCCTTGGAGCTGAACACTGAAGCTTTCTTT
cdr3_aa: CASSPLELNTEAFF
v_call: TRBV6-2/TRBV6-3
d_call: .
clone_size: .
j_call: TRBJ1-1

cdr3_nt: TGTGCCAGCAGCGCTGGGACAGGGCATGGCTACACCTTC
cdr3_aa: CASSAGTGHGYTF
v_call: TRBV9
d_call: TRBD1
clone_size: .
j_call: TRBJ1-2

cdr3_nt: TGTGCCAGCAGCTTAGCCGACTACGGAAGGAACACCGGGGAGCTGTTTTTT
cdr3_aa: CASSLADYGRNTGELFF
v_call: TRBV7-9
d_call: .
clone_size: .
j_call: TRBJ2-2

cdr3_nt: TGCGCCAGCAGCTGGGGGGACAGGGGGAGCACAGATACGCAGTATTTT
cdr3_aa: CASSWGDRGSTDTQYF
v_call: TRBV5-1
d_call: TRBD1
clone_size: .
j_call: TRBJ2-3

cdr3_nt: TGTGCCAGCAGCAACAGACAAAACACTGAAGCTTTCTTT
cdr3_aa: CASSNRQNTEAFF
v_call: TRBV9
d_call: .
clone_size: .
j_call: TRBJ1-1

cdr3_nt: TGTGCCAGCAGCGTATCTAGCGGGGGGTACCAAGAGACCCAGTACTTC
cdr3_aa: CASSVSSGGYQETQYF
v_call: TRBV7-9
d_call: TRBD2
clone_size: .
j_call: TRBJ2-5

cdr3_nt: TGTGCCAGCAGCAACAGGGGGGAAGACTATGGCTACACCTTC
cdr3_aa: CASSNRGEDYGYTF
v_call: TRBV6-5
d_call: TRBD1
clone_size: .
j_call: TRBJ1-2

cdr3_nt: TGTGCCAGCGGGACTATTGAGCAGTTCTTC
cdr3_aa: CASGTIEQFF
v_call: TRBV6-5
d_call: TRBD2
clone_size: .
j_call: TRBJ2-1

cdr3_nt: TGTGCCAGCAGCCTCGGGGGGGTGAATAATGAAAAACTGTTTTTT
cdr3_aa: CASSLGGVNNEKLFF
v_call: TRBV11-2
d_call: .
clone_size: .
j_call: TRBJ1-4

cdr3_nt: TGTGCCACCAGTGATTCGCGCGGGGGTGGAGAGACCCAGTACTTC
cdr3_aa: CATSDSRGGGETQYF
v_call: TRBV24-1
d_call: TRBD2
clone_size: .
j_call: TRBJ2-5

cdr3_nt: TGCGCCAGCAGCCTAGGACAGGGAGGGGGCTATGGCTACACCTTC
cdr3_aa: CASSLGQGGGYGYTF
v_call: TRBV5-1
d_call: TRBD1
clone_size: .
j_call: TRBJ1-2